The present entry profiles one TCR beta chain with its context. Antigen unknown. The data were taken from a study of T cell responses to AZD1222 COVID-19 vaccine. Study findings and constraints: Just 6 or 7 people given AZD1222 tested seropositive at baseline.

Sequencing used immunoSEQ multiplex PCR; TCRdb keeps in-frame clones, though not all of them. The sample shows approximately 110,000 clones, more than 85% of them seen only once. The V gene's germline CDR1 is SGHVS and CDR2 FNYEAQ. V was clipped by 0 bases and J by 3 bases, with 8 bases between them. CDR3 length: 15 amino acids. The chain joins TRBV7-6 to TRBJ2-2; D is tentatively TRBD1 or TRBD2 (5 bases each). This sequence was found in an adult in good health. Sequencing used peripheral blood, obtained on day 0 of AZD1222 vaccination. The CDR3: CASSLAGTHTGELFF. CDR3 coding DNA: TGTGCCAGCAGCTTAGCGGGGACCCACACCGGGGAGCTGTTTTTT.